The 10 T cell receptor beta chains given below trace back to one sample, sequenced in a study of T cells after posttransplantation cyclophosphamide. Clones were sequenced by immunoSEQ multiplex PCR, and TCRdb holds only the in-frame ones, with some missing. The data hold about 20,000 clones, with around 90% observed a single time. Methotrexate plus calcineurin inhibitor accompanied controls' myeloablative marrow transplants; sampling was 1 year later. The specimen was PBMCs, collected after an allogeneic stem cell transplant with a calcineurin inhibitor and methotrexate. All receptors come from a female patient aged 45-65 years who received an allogeneic stem cell transplant from an unrelated donor, was CMV-positive, and had chronic GVHD only. Part of the T cells may come from the graft donor.

The chain is built from TRBV6-5 and TRBJ1-2; a weak D match, TRBD1 (5 bases). The CDR3 runs to 15 residues. Germline CDR1 reads MNHEY; CDR2 reads SVGAGI. Trimming pared 0 bases from V and 4 bases from J, leaving 12 bases between. The CDR3 protein is CASSYSFDRTYGYTF. For the CDR3, the DNA is TGTGCCAGCAGTTACTCGTTCGACAGAACCTATGGCTACACCTTC.

V is TRBV28 and J is TRBJ1-2; the D gene is possibly TRBD1 (5 bases). Trimming left V 5 bases short and J 4 bases short, with 17 bases between. CDR1 MDHEN and CDR2 SYDVKM come from the germline V gene. The CDR3 runs 15 residues. CDR3 loop: CASSITGKRGYGYTF. CDR3 DNA sequence: TGTGCCAGCAGTATCACAGGAAAAAGGGGCTATGGCTACACCTTC.

J is TRBJ2-5 and V is TRBV28; 10 nucleotides line up with TRBD2. Germline trimming cut 5 bases from V and 5 bases from J; bases unmatched to any gene: 11. The CDR3 runs to 16 residues. Germline V gene sequence: CDR1 MDHEN, CDR2 SYDVKM. The CDR3 nucleotides read TGTGCCAGCAGTATCAGTTCGCTAGCGGGAGACGAGACCCAGTACTTC. Its protein product is CASSISSLAGDETQYF.

This clone was detected only once. The chain is built from TRBV5-4 and TRBJ2-3; tentatively, D is TRBD1 (6 bases). This CDR3 spans 13 amino acids. Trimming took off 2 bases at V and 4 bases at J, with 8 bases between the two ends. The germline CDR1 and CDR2 sequences are SGHNT and YYREEE (reference sequence). The CDR3 DNA is TGTGCCAGCAGCTTAGAGGGGGCAGATACGCAGTATTTT. This sequence encodes CASSLEGADTQYF.

V and J are TRBV6-1 and TRBJ2-7; a weak D match, TRBD1 (5 bases). The CDR3 covers 13 residues. Germline CDR1 is MNHNS and CDR2 is SASEGT. Trimming took 1 base from V and 5 from J, leaving 9 bases between them. CDR3 amino acids: CASSEVVGDEQYF. The DNA for the CDR3 is TGTGCCAGCAGTGAAGTAGTAGGGGACGAGCAGTACTTC.

The chain carries TRBV7-9 and TRBJ2-5, with TRBD1 matching 8 bases. The closer fit of TRBJ2-7 to the DNA end suggests the J call may be wrong. The germline gives CDR1 SEHNR, CDR2 FQNEAQ (reference sequence). This CDR3 has 13 residues. CDR3 sequence: CASSGTGSYEQYF. The CDR3 bases are TGTGCCAGCAGCGGGACAGGATCCTACGAGCAGTACTTC.

This chain's CDR3 is CASSLASLGGRREQYF. The DNA for the CDR3 is TGCGCCAGCAGCTTGGCCTCGTTGGGCGGGAGGAGGGAGCAGTACTTC. The chain recombines TRBV5-1 with TRBJ2-5; 8 bases agree with TRBD2. This CDR3 spans 16 amino acids. CDR1 SGHRS and CDR2 YFSETQ come from the germline V gene. V lost 0 bases and J lost 11; bases outside the gene matches: 15. Complete variable domain (other parts from reference TRBV5-1 and TRBJ2-5): KAGVTQTPRYLIKTRGQQVTLSCSPISGHRSVSWYQQTPGQGLQFLFEYFSETQRNKGNFPGRFSGRQFSNSRSEMNVSTLELGDSALYLCASSLASLGGRREQYFGPGTRLLVL.

The V call is TRBV19, the J call TRBJ2-7; 9 bases are a match to TRBD2. The CDR3 has 15 residues. The V and J ends lost 3 bases and 3 bases, in that order; junction bases with no gene match: 6. CDR1 and CDR2 (germline): LNHDA, SQIVND (reference sequence). CDR3 in amino acids: CASSIGLAGSYEQYF. The DNA of the CDR3 is TGTGCCAGTAGTATCGGGCTAGCGGGGAGCTACGAGCAGTACTTC.

The sample holds a few counts of this clone. This sequence joins TRBV4-1 and TRBJ2-7; unclear D gene. Germline-derived CDR1 and CDR2 are MGHRA and YSYEKL. Between the trimmed V and J ends, which lost 3 bases and 2 bases, there was a span of 11 bases. CDR3 length equals 14 residues. CDR3 sequence (DNA): TGCGCCAGCAGCCATCCGGGTTCCCCCTACGAGCAGTACTTC. Translating it yields CASSHPGSPYEQYF.

This sequence joins TRBV5-4 and TRBJ1-2, with D perhaps TRBD1 (6 bases). Germline V gene sequence: CDR1 SGHNT, CDR2 YYREEE (reference sequence). This CDR3 spans 16 amino acids. With 0 bases removed from V and 3 bases from J, the gap between germline ends came to 15 bases. CDR3 DNA sequence: TGTGCCAGCAGCTTGGGACAGGACCCACTACACTATGGCTACACCTTC. Translation gives CASSLGQDPLHYGYTF.